This T cell receptor beta chain was found in a study of technical replicates of blood from several donors. Germline assignment: CDR1 SNHLY and CDR2 FYNNEI. V lost 7 bases and J lost 3; bases outside the gene matches: 8. CDR3 length: 14 amino acids. Clones were read by immunoSEQ multiplex PCR, and TCRdb kept only the in-frame ones, dropping some. The repertoire includes 100,000 or so clones, 90% to 97% of them detected once, and around 0.4% sits in the top ten. The sample was T cells isolated from PBMCs. This rearrangement joins TRBV2 to TRBJ2-7; TRBD1 matches at 8 bases. This TCR came from a human donor in good health. CDR3 amino acids: CASNGQGNYYEQYF. CDR3 coding DNA: TGTGCCAGCAACGGACAGGGCAACTACTACGAGCAGTACTTC.